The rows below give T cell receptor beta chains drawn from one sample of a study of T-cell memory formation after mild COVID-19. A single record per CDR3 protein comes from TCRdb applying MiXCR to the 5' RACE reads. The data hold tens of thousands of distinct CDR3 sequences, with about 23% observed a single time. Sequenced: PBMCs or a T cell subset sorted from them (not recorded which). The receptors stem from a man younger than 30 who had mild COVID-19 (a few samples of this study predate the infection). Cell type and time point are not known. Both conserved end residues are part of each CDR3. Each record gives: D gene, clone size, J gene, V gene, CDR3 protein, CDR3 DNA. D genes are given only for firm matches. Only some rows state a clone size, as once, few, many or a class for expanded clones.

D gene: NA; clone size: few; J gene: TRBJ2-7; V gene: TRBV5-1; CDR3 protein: CASSFYRTDQYEQYF; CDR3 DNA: TGCGCCAGCAGCTTCTATAGGACGGACCAGTACGAGCAGTACTTC
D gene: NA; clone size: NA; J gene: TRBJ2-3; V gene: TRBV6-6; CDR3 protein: CASSPTPSDTQYF; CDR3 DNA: TGTGCCAGCAGTCCGACCCCCTCGGATACGCAGTATTTT
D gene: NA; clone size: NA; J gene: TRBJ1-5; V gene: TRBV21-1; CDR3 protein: CASSKDRGGNQPQHF; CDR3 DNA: TGTGCCAGCAGCAAAGACAGGGGGGGCAATCAGCCCCAGCATTTT
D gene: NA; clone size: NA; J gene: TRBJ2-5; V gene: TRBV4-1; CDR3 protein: CASSQGAAGETQYF; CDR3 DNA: TGCGCCAGCAGCCAAGGGGCCGCCGGGGAGACCCAGTACTTC
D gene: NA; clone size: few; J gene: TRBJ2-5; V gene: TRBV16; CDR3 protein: CASSYRRQETQYF; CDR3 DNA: TGTGCCAGCAGTTACAGGCGGCAAGAGACCCAGTACTTC
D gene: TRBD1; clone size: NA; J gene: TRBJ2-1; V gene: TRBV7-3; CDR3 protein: CASSPGQGAGNEQFF; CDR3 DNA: TGTGCCAGCAGCCCAGGACAGGGGGCTGGCAATGAGCAGTTCTTC
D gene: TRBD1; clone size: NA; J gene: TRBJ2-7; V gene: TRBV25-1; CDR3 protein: CASWGQEGYEQYF; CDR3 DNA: TGTGCCAGCTGGGGACAGGAGGGCTACGAGCAGTACTTC
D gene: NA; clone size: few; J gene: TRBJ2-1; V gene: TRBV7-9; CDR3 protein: CASSGDTGIILHEQFF; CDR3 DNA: TGTGCCAGCAGCGGGGACACAGGGATTATACTGCATGAGCAGTTCTTC
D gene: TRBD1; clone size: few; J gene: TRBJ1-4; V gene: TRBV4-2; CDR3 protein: CASSHPRDRVTWTNEKLFF; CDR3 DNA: TGTGCCAGCAGCCATCCCCGGGACAGGGTTACGTGGACTAATGAAAAACTGTTTTTT
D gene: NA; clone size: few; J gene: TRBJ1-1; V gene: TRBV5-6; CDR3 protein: CASTRGAGTYTEAFF; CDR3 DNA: TGTGCCAGCACCCGCGGGGCAGGGACATACACTGAAGCTTTCTTT
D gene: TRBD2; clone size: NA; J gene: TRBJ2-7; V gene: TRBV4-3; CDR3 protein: CASSPGLAIHEQYF; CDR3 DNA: TGCGCCAGTTCCCCGGGACTAGCGATCCACGAGCAGTACTTC
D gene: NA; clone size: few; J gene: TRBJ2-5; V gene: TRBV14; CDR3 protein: CASSQEIGKQETQYF; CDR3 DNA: TGTGCCAGCAGCCAAGAAATAGGGAAACAAGAGACCCAGTACTTC